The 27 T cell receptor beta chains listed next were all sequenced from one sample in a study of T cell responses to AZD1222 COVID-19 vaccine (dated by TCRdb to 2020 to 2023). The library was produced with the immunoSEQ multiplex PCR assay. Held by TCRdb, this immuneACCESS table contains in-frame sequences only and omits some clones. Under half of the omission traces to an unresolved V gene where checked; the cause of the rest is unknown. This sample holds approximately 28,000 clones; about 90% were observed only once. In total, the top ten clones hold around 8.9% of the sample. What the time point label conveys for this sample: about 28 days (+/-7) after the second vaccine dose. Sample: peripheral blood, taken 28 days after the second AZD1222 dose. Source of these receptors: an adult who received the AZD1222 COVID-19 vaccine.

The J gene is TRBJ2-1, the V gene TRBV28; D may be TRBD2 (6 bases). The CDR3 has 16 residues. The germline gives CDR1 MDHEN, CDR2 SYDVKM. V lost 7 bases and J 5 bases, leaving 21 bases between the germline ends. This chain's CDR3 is CASNSIGGKEDNEQFF. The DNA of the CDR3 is TGTGCCAGCAATTCTATCGGCGGGAAGGAGGACAATGAGCAGTTCTTC.

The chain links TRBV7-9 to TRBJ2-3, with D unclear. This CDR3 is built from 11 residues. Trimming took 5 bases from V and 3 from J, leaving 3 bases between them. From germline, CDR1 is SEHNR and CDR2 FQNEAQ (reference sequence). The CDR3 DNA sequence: TGTGCCAGCAGCCCAACAGATACGCAGTATTTT. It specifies CASSPTDTQYF.

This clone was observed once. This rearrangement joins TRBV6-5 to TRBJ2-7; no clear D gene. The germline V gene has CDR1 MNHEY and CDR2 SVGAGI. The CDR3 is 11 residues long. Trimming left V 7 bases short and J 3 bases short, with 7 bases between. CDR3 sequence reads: CASTYFYEQYF. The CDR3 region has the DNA TGTGCCAGCACCTACTTCTACGAGCAGTACTTC.

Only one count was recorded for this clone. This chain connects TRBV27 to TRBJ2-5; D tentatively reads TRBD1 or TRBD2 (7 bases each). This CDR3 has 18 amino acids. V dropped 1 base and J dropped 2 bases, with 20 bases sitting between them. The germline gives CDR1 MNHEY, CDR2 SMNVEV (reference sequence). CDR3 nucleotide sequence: TGTGCCAGCAGTTTATTTCCCTCGGGGAGGGGGCGTCAAGAGACCCAGTACTTC. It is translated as CASSLFPSGRGRQETQYF.

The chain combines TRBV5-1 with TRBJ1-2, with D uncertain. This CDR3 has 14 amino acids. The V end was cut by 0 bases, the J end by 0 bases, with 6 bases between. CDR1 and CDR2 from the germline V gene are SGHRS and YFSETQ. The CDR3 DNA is TGCGCCAGCAGCTTGGAGAGGGCTAACTATGGCTACACCTTC. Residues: CASSLERANYGYTF.

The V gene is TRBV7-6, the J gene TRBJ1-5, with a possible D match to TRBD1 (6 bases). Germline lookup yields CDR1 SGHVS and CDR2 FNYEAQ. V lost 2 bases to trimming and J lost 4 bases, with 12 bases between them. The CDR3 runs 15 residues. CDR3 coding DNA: TGTGCCAGCAGCTTATCGTCAGGGGTTAATCAGCCCCAGCATTTT. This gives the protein CASSLSSGVNQPQHF.

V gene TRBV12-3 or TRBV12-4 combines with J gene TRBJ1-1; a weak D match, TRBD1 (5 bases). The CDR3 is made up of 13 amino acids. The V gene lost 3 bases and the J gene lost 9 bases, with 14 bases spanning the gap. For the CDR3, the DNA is TGTGCCAGCAGTTTCGCAGGAGCGGGGCAAGCTTTCTTT. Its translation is CASSFAGAGQAFF.

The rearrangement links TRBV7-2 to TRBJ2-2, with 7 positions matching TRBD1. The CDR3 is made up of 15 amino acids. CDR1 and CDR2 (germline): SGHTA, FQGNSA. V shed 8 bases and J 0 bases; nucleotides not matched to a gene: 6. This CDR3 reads CASPPGQPNTGELFF. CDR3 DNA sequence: TGTGCCAGCCCGCCGGGACAGCCGAACACCGGGGAGCTGTTTTTT. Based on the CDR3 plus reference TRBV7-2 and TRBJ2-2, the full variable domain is GAGVSQSPSNKVTEKGKDVELRCDPISGHTALYWYRQSLGQGLEFLIYFQGNSAPDKSGLPSDRFSAERTGGSVSTLTIQRTQQEDSAVYLCASPPGQPNTGELFFGEGSRLTVL.

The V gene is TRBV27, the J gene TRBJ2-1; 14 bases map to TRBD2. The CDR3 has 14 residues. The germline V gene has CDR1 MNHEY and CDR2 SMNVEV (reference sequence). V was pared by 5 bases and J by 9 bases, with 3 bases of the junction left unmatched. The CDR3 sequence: CASSTGLAGGEQFF. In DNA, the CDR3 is TGTGCCAGCAGTACCGGACTAGCGGGAGGTGAGCAGTTCTTC.

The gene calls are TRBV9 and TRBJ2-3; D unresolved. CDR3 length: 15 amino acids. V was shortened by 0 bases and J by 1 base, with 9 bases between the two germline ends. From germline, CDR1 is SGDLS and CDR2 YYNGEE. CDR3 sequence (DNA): TGTGCCAGCAGCGTAGTGGACGGCCGCACAGATACGCAGTATTTT. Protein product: CASSVVDGRTDTQYF.

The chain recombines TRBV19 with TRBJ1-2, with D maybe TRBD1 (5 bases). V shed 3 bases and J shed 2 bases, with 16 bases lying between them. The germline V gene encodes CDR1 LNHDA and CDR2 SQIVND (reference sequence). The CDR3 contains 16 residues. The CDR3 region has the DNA TGTGCCAGTAGTATCAAGGGACTCCGTTTAAACTATGGCTACACCTTC. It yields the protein CASSIKGLRLNYGYTF.

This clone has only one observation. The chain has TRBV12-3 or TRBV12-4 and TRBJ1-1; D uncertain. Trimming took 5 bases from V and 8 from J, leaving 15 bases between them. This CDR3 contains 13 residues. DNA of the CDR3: TGTGCCAGCAGTGCTAGCGGGCCCCGGGAAGCTTTCTTT. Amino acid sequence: CASSASGPREAFF.

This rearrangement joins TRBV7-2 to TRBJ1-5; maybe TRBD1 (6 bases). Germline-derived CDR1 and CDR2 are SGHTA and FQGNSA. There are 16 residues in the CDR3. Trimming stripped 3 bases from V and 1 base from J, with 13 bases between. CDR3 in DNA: TGTGCCAGCAGCTTGAGGACAGACTTAAGCAATCAGCCCCAGCATTTT. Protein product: CASSLRTDLSNQPQHF.

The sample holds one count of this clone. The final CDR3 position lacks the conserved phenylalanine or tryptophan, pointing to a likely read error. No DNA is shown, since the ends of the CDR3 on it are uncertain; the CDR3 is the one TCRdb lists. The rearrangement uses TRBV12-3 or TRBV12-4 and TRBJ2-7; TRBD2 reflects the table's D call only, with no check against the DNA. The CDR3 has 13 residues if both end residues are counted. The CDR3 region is CASSRRPQLLLRY.

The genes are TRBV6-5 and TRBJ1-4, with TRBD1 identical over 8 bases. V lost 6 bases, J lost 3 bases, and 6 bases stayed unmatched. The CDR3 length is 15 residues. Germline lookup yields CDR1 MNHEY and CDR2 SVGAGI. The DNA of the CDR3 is TGTGCCAGCAGGAGGACAGGGTCCGCTAATGAAAAACTGTTTTTT. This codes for CASRRTGSANEKLFF.

This chain's CDR3 is CASSLAWGAYEQYF. The CDR3 DNA sequence: TGTGCCAGCAGCTTGGCCTGGGGCGCATACGAGCAGTACTTC. This rearrangement joins TRBV5-6 to TRBJ2-7, with D possibly TRBD1 on 5 matching bases. The CDR3 loop spans 14 amino acids. Trimming removed 0 bases at V and 4 bases at J, with 11 bases between. From germline, CDR1 is SGHDT and CDR2 YYEEEE.

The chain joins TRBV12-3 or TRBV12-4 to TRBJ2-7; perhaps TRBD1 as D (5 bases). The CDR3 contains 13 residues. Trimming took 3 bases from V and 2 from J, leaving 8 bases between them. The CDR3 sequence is CASSFLGPYEQYF. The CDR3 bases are TGTGCCAGCAGTTTTCTGGGGCCCTACGAGCAGTACTTC.

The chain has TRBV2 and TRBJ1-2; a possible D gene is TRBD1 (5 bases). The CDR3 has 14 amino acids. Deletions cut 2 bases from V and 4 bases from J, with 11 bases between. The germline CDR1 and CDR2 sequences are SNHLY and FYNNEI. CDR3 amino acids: CASSEQGISYGYTF. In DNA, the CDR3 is TGTGCCAGCAGTGAACAGGGAATTTCCTATGGCTACACCTTC. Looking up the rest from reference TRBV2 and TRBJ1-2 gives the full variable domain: EPEVTQTPSHQVTQMGQEVILRCVPISNHLYFYWYRQILGQKVEFLVSFYNNEISEKSEIFDDQFSVERPDGSNFTLKIRSTKLEDSAMYFCASSEQGISYGYTFGSGTRLTVV.

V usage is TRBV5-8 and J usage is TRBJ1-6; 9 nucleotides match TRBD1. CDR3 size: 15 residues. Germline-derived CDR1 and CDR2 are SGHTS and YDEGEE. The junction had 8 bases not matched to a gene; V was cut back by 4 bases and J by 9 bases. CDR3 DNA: TGTGCCAGCAGCACTCCGGGACAGGGCTTTTCACCCCTCCACTTT. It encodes CASSTPGQGFSPLHF. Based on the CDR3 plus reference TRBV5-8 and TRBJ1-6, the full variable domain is EAGVTQSPTHLIKTRGQQATLRCSPISGHTSVYWYQQALGLGLQFLLWYDEGEERNRGNFPPRFSGRQFPNYSSELNVNALELEDSALYLCASSTPGQGFSPLHFGNGTRLTVT.

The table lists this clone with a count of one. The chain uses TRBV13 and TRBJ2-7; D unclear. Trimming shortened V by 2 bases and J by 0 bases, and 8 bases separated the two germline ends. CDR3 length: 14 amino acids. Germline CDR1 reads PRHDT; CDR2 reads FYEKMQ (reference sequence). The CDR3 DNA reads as TGTGCCAGCAGCTTATCATCGGTCTCCTACGAGCAGTACTTC. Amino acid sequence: CASSLSSVSYEQYF.

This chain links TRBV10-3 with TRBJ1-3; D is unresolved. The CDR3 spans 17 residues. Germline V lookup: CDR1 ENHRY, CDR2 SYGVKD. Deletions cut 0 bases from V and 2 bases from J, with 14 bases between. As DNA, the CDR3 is TGTGCCATCAGTGAGTCGGGGTCTCAGGCTACTGGAAACACCATATATTTT. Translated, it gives CAISESGSQATGNTIYF.

The CDR3: CASSQEYQASGQRYTIYF. In nucleotides, the CDR3 is TGCGCCAGCAGCCAAGAGTATCAAGCTTCAGGACAGAGATACACCATATATTTT. The chain is built from TRBV4-1 and TRBJ1-3; TRBD1 is a possible D gene (6 bases). The CDR3 extends over 18 amino acids. Germline lookup yields CDR1 MGHRA and CDR2 YSYEKL. V lost 0 bases and J 8 bases, leaving 23 bases between the germline ends.

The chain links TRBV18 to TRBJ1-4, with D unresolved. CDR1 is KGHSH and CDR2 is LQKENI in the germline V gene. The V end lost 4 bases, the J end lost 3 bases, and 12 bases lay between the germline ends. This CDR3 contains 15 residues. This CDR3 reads CASSRNSEANEKLFF. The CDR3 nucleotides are TGTGCCAGCTCACGGAATTCTGAGGCTAATGAAAAACTGTTTTTT.

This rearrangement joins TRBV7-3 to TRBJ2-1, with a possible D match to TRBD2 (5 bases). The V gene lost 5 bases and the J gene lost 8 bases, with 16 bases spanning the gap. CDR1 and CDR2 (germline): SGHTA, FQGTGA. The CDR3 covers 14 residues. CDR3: CASSREPISDEQFF. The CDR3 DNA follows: TGTGCCAGCAGCCGCGAACCGATTAGCGATGAGCAGTTCTTC. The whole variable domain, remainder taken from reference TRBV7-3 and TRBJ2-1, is GAGVSQTPSNKVTEKGKYVELRCDPISGHTALYWYRQSLGQGPEFLIYFQGTGAADDSGLPNDRFFAVRPEGSVSTLKIQRTERGDSAVYLCASSREPISDEQFFGPGTRLTVL.

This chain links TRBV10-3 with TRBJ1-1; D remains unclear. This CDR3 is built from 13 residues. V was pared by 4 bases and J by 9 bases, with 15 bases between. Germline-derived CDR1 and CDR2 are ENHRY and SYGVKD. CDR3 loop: CAISAGEGSQAFF. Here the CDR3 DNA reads TGTGCCATCAGTGCAGGCGAAGGGTCTCAAGCTTTCTTT.

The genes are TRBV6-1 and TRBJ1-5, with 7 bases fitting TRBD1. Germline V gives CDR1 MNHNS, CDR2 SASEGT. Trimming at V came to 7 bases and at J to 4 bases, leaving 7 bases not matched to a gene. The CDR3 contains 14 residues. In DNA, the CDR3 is TGTGCCAGCACGGAGGGACAGCTAAATCAGCCCCAGCATTTT. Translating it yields CASTEGQLNQPQHF.

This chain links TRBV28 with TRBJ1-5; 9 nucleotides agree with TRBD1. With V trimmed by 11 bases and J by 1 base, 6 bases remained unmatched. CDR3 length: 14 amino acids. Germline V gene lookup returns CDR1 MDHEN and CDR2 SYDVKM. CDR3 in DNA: TGTGCCGTCCACAGGGGGCAAAGCAATCAGCCCCAGCATTTT. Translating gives CAVHRGQSNQPQHF. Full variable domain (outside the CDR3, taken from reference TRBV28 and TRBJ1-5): DVKVTQSSRYLVKRTGEKVFLECVQDMDHENMFWYRQDPGLGLRLIYFSYDVKMKEKGDIPEGYSVSREKKERFSLILESASTNQTSMYLCAVHRGQSNQPQHFGDGTRLSIL.